The entry that follows covers one T cell receptor (beta chain) sequence. What it recognizes is unknown. Triplicate 300,000-cell sorts were made of each CD8+ T cell subset. The source of the sample is a study of CXCR3-negative and CXCR3-positive naive CD8 T cells. Study-level findings and limits: Cryopreservation partially lowered CXCR3 expression, so most assays used fresh PBMCs.

CDR3 length: 16 residues. UMI-labeled 5' RACE yielded the TRB cDNA libraries. Using the 5' RACE reads, TCRdb records one entry per CDR3 protein without DNA. Its table records 45,000 or so distinct CDR3 sequences. This sequence joins TRBV12-3 or TRBV12-4 and TRBJ2-3; as DNA is missing, the TRBD2 call by TCRdb cannot be tested. The sample consisted of naive CXCR3- CD8+ T cells from blood. Subset defined: CD45RO-CCR7+CD27+CD95- naive CD8+ T cells lacking CXCR3 (TNR3-). The sequence was obtained from a human donor in good health. Some clones in this sample may be carry-over from other donors' samples. The CDR3 spells CASSTPAGDYTDTQYF.